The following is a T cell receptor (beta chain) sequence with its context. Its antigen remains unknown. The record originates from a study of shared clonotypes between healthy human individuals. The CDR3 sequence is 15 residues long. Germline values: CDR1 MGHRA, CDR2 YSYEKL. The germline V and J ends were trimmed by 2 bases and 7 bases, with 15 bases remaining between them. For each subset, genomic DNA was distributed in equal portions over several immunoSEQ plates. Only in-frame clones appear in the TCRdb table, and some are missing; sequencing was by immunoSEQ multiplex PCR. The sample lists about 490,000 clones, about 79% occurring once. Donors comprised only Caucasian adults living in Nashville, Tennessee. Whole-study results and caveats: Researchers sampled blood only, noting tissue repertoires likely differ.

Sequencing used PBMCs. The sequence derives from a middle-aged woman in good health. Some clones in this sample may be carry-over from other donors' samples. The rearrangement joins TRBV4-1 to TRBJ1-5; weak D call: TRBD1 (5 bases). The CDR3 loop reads CASSQSWQGGQPQHF. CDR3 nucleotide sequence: TGCGCCAGCAGCCAATCGTGGCAGGGTGGCCAGCCCCAGCATTTT.